Listed below are T cell receptor beta chains from one sample, sequenced in a study of blood T cells in healthy people across ages. TCRdb reanalysed the 5' RACE reads using MiXCR and keeps one entry per CDR3 protein. Seen here are some 860,000 distinct CDR3 sequences, roughly three fifths observed once, and the top ten hold under 30%. The sequencing input was blood. These receptor sequences come from a man aged 40-49 years in good health. Each CDR3 is given with its conserved first and last residue.

j_gene | v_gene | CDR3aa
TRBJ1-2 | TRBV9 | CASSVAAGPIGGYTF
TRBJ1-1 | TRBV4-2 | CASSQLSRDINTEAFF
TRBJ2-7 | TRBV15 | CATSGYNEQYF
TRBJ1-1 | TRBV5-1 | CASSLQGSYGTEAFF
TRBJ1-6 | TRBV28 | CASSLAGQDSPLHF
TRBJ2-3 | TRBV4-1 | CASSQDLSGSGTLYF
TRBJ1-4 | TRBV29-1 | CSVFGEEKLFF
TRBJ1-1 | TRBV29-1 | CSVGIFGRMNTEAFF
TRBJ2-1 | TRBV2 | CASSEWASGYNEQFF
- | TRBV20-1 | CSARSVTQTYEQYF
TRBJ2-7 | TRBV27 | CASSRNPSYEQYF
TRBJ2-1 | TRBV9 | CASSAGLAGHEQFF
TRBJ2-1 | TRBV28 | CASNGIYEQFF
TRBJ1-4 | TRBV11-2 | CASSSRGGEREKLFF
TRBJ1-1 | TRBV7-2 | CASSLEFLNTEAFF
TRBJ2-1 | TRBV3-1 | CANSQDPPWREYNEQFF
TRBJ2-7 | TRBV28 | CASSLGGYEQYF
TRBJ1-2 | TRBV3-1 | CASSQVAGGSLDSGYTF
TRBJ2-7 | TRBV10-3 | CAISERVGLAGAPYEQYF
TRBJ1-6 | TRBV7-2 | CASSAQGAYNSPLHF
TRBJ2-5 | TRBV12-5 | CASGLKGQGATGKYF
- | TRBV7-3 | CASSLQGSPQETQYF
TRBJ1-3 | TRBV4-2 | CASSQDVFRAAGNTIYF
TRBJ1-1 | TRBV7-6 | CASSLRRPGSVTEAFF
TRBJ1-2 | TRBV28 | CASSPWGQHYGYTF
TRBJ1-2 | TRBV29-1 | CSVDTGGGSYTF
TRBJ2-7 | TRBV6-1 | CASSGKSGRSEQYF
- | TRBV6-6 | CASSGLAGSPYEQYF
TRBJ2-5 | TRBV6-5 | CASSRTWSAQETQYF
- | TRBV5-1 | CASSLPRGGHSYNEQYF
TRBJ1-2 | TRBV5-1 | CASSVEGQNYGYTF
TRBJ2-1 | TRBV2 | CTSVQVTDHEQFF
TRBJ2-7 | TRBV12-3/TRBV12-4 | CASSPRLAGLYEQYF
TRBJ2-5 | TRBV7-6 | CASSLGGGSLETQYF
TRBJ2-5 | TRBV12-3/TRBV12-4 | CASSQNTGQGAGETQYF
TRBJ1-2 | TRBV20-1 | CSARDYPGDRGIADYGYTF
TRBJ2-5 | TRBV7-7 | CASSRTGNLLAGALETQYF
TRBJ2-5 | TRBV20-1 | CSARDSASGRETQYF
TRBJ2-1 | TRBV29-1 | CSVVGMSYNEQFF
TRBJ2-5 | TRBV6-2/TRBV6-3 | CASRPVGTHLTGEQYF
TRBJ1-1 | TRBV10-3 | CAITKTGPEAFF
TRBJ2-7 | TRBV20-1 | CSARSGRDDTYEQYF
TRBJ2-3 | TRBV9 | CASSVALDVSTDTQYF
TRBJ2-3 | TRBV18 | CASSPVGGSAQYF
TRBJ2-5 | TRBV7-2 | CASSFPPGLAPNNEQYF
TRBJ2-2 | TRBV3-1 | CASSQVKGPSPGELFF
TRBJ1-1 | TRBV12-3/TRBV12-4 | CASSAEDSMNTEAFF
TRBJ2-7 | TRBV6-2/TRBV6-3 | CASSNGLATSYEQYF
TRBJ2-3 | TRBV10-3 | CATERGGADTQYF
TRBJ2-5 | TRBV11-2 | CASSWAQGETQYF
TRBJ2-5 | TRBV3-1 | CASSGVWTTGTQETQYF
TRBJ1-2 | TRBV4-1 | CASSQDGGSDYGYTF
TRBJ1-1 | TRBV5-1 | CASSQDGTEAFF
TRBJ2-7 | TRBV5-1 | CASSQGTGGEQYF
TRBJ2-1 | TRBV20-1 | CSARRGAGRSYNEQFF